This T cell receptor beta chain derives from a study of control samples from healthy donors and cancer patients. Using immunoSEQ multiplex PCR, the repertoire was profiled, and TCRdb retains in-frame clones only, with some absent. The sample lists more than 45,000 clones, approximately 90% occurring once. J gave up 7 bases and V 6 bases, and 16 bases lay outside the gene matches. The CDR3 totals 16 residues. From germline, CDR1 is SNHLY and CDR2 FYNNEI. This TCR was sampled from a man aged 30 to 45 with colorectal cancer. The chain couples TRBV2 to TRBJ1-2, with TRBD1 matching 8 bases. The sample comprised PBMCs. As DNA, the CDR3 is TGTGCCAGCAGCCCGCCTCACAGGGGGGGATCAGTTGGCTACACCTTC. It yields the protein CASSPPHRGGSVGYTF.